These 19 T cell receptor beta chains were sequenced from one sample in a study of blood T cell repertoires in COVID-19. This table comes from immunoSEQ multiplex PCR, and its TCRdb copy is limited to in-frame clones, with some not included. The table has roughly 250,000 clones, approximately 83% seen once; the top ten hold approximately 3.5%. Sequencing was done on a sample of PBMCs or T cells enriched from blood (not recorded which). These receptors all come from a woman between 40 and 50 years old with acute COVID-19.

This clone has more than one count but fewer than ten. The chain employs TRBV2 and TRBJ2-1, with D hard to call. Germline lookup yields CDR1 SNHLY and CDR2 FYNNEI. The CDR3 spans 13 residues. The V gene lost 6 bases and the J gene lost 3 bases, with 9 bases spanning the gap. The CDR3 coding sequence is TGTGCCAGCAGAGAGGTGAACTACAATGAGCAGTTCTTC. This codes for CASREVNYNEQFF.

This chain connects TRBV6-5 to TRBJ1-2; 8 positions match TRBD1. The junction had 12 bases not matched to a gene; V was cut back by 8 bases and J by 4 bases. CDR1 and CDR2 (germline): MNHEY, SVGAGI. The CDR3 length is 15 residues. The CDR3 loop is CASHRGQGARYGYTF. Written as DNA, the CDR3 is TGTGCCAGCCATCGAGGTCAGGGGGCTCGCTATGGCTACACCTTC.

V is TRBV6-1 and J is TRBJ2-1; D might be TRBD2 (5 bases). In germline, CDR1 is MNHNS, CDR2 SASEGT. V was pared by 2 bases and J by 0 bases, with 17 bases between. This CDR3 contains 18 residues. The CDR3 DNA is TGTGCCAGCAGTGAAAATTCTAAGCGGTTAGGCTCCTACAATGAGCAGTTCTTC. It yields the protein CASSENSKRLGSYNEQFF.

The chain couples TRBV9 to TRBJ1-2, with 8 bases lining up with TRBD1. The germline V gene has CDR1 SGDLS and CDR2 YYNGEE. The CDR3 consists of 15 residues. The V gene end was trimmed by 0 bases and the J gene end by 7 bases; junction bases not matched to a gene: 8. CDR3 in DNA: TGTGCCAGCAGCGTAGCGTCCGGGACAGGTACTGGCTACACCTTC. As protein: CASSVASGTGTGYTF.

The chain combines TRBV7-8 with TRBJ2-5; tentative D call: TRBD1 (6 bases). Trimming took 1 base from V and 5 from J, leaving 11 bases between them. The CDR3 length is 14 residues. Per germline, CDR1 SGHVS and CDR2 FQNEAQ. The CDR3 bases are TGTGCCAGCAGCTTAGACAGGGTTGTGGAGACCCAGTACTTC. It specifies CASSLDRVVETQYF.

This sequence joins TRBV2 and TRBJ1-6, with D tentatively TRBD1 (6 bases). V dropped 7 bases and J dropped 13 bases, with 23 bases sitting between them. CDR1 and CDR2 (germline): SNHLY, FYNNEI. The CDR3 covers 15 residues. The CDR3 DNA is TGTGCCAGCAAGTACCAGGGGTCCCAACTTATGCCCCTCCACTTT. Translation gives CASKYQGSQLMPLHF.

This chain joins TRBV30 and TRBJ1-6; D not resolved. Trimming removed 4 bases from V and 0 bases from J, with 10 bases in between. Germline lookup yields CDR1 GTSNPN and CDR2 SVGIG (reference sequence). The CDR3 length is 15 residues. In DNA form, the CDR3 reads TGTGCCTGGACCTTTATGAGCTCCTATAATTCACCCCTCCACTTT. Protein sequence: CAWTFMSSYNSPLHF.

V usage is TRBV4-2 and J usage is TRBJ1-5, with TRBD1 as a possible D gene (5 bases). Germline V gene data show CDR1 as LGHNA and CDR2 as YNFKEQ. The length of the CDR3 is 15 residues. With 0 bases removed from V and 5 bases from J, the gap between germline ends came to 11 bases. CDR3 nucleotide sequence: TGTGCCAGCAGCCAAGATGGGGCCAGTGATCAGCCCCAGCATTTT. This gives the protein CASSQDGASDQPQHF.

The rearrangement joins TRBV29-1 to TRBJ2-1, with 8 bases matching TRBD2. The germline CDR1 and CDR2 sequences are SQVTM and ANQGSEA. Trimming cost V 3 bases and J 5 bases; bases outside gene matches: 9. The CDR3 runs 15 residues. This CDR3 is CSVEFIGRDNNEQFF. CDR3 nucleotide sequence: TGCAGCGTTGAGTTCATCGGGAGGGACAACAATGAGCAGTTCTTC.

The J gene is TRBJ1-2, the V gene TRBV6-1; 7 bases agree with TRBD1. The CDR3 runs to 16 residues. V lost 4 bases to trimming and J lost 4 bases; unmatched junction nucleotides: 12. CDR1 is MNHNS and CDR2 is SASEGT in the germline V gene. This CDR3 reads CASSAKSLQGIYGYTF. Here the CDR3 DNA reads TGTGCCAGCAGTGCAAAAAGTTTACAGGGGATCTATGGCTACACCTTC.

This rearrangement joins TRBV7-9 to TRBJ2-7; D is ambiguous. The V gene's germline CDR1 is SEHNR and CDR2 FQNEAQ (reference sequence). The CDR3 loop spans 15 amino acids. Between the trimmed V and J ends, which lost 6 bases and 6 bases, there was a span of 21 bases. CDR3 residues: CASSNDGFGVPEQYF. The CDR3 DNA reads TGTGCCAGCAGTAACGACGGCTTTGGAGTTCCCGAGCAGTACTTC.

The rearrangement joins TRBV5-1 to TRBJ2-1; 14 nucleotides line up with TRBD2. V shed 3 bases and J 3 bases; nucleotides not matched to a gene: 5. The CDR3 is made up of 17 amino acids. Germline values: CDR1 SGHRS, CDR2 YFSETQ. The CDR3 region has the DNA TGCGCCAGCAGCTCGGGACTAGCGGGAGTAGTCTACAATGAGCAGTTCTTC. Translation: CASSSGLAGVVYNEQFF.

This clone was picked up one time. J is TRBJ1-2 and V is TRBV30; unclear D gene. The CDR3 loop spans 12 amino acids. Per germline, CDR1 GTSNPN and CDR2 SVGIG (reference sequence). The germline V and J ends were trimmed by 3 bases and 0 bases, with 5 bases remaining between them. CDR3 bases: TGTGCCTGGAGGGCCGCTAACTATGGCTACACCTTC. Translated, it gives CAWRAANYGYTF.

This chain links TRBV7-8 with TRBJ1-1; 8 nucleotides line up with TRBD1. Germline lookup yields CDR1 SGHVS and CDR2 FQNEAQ. Germline trimming cut 5 bases from V and 6 bases from J; bases unmatched to any gene: 14. CDR3 length equals 16 residues. In DNA, the CDR3 is TGTGCCAGCAGCCCGCGGACAGGGCGAGTTTGGGCTGAAGCTTTCTTT. Protein product: CASSPRTGRVWAEAFF. The full variable domain, rest sourced from reference TRBV7-8 and TRBJ1-1, is GAGVSQSPRYKVAKRGQDVALRCDPISGHVSLFWYQQALGQGPEFLTYFQNEAQLDKSGLPSDRFFAERPEGSVSTLKIQRTQQEDSAVYLCASSPRTGRVWAEAFFGQGTRLTVV.

The J gene is TRBJ2-1, the V gene TRBV7-9, with D maybe TRBD2 (5 bases). The CDR3 has 13 amino acids. Germline V gene lookup returns CDR1 SEHNR and CDR2 FQNEAQ (reference sequence). Trimming stripped 1 base from V and 12 bases from J, with 13 bases between. CDR3 protein: CASSLVRTGRQFF. CDR3 nucleotides: TGTGCCAGCAGCTTAGTGCGCACGGGGAGGCAGTTCTTC.

The CDR3 loop reads CASSIFGREIWNEQFF. As DNA, the CDR3 is TGTGCCAGTAGTATTTTTGGGCGGGAGATCTGGAATGAGCAGTTCTTC. The J gene is TRBJ2-1, the V gene TRBV19, with 7 nucleotides matching TRBD2. The germline V gene encodes CDR1 LNHDA and CDR2 SQIVND (reference sequence). This CDR3 comprises 16 residues. V shed 3 bases, J shed 7 bases, and the junction held 12 bases outside the gene matches.

The V gene is TRBV10-2, the J gene TRBJ1-2; 12 bases line up with TRBD1. This CDR3 has 17 amino acids. V shed 1 base, J shed 7 bases, and the junction held 10 bases outside the gene matches. Germline CDR1 reads WSHSY; CDR2 reads SAAADI. CDR3 protein: CASSEFEPGQGARGYTF. The CDR3 DNA follows: TGCGCCAGCAGTGAGTTCGAACCGGGACAGGGGGCGCGTGGCTACACCTTC.

J is TRBJ2-3 and V is TRBV3-1 (or the pseudogene TRBV3-2); 7 bases line up with TRBD2. The V and J ends lost 0 bases and 4 bases, in that order; junction bases with no gene match: 4. The CDR3 is made up of 15 amino acids. Germline CDR1 is LGHDT and CDR2 is YNNKEL (reference sequence). CDR3 DNA sequence: TGTGCCAGCAGCCAAGACTGGACTAGACCAGATACGCAGTATTTT. It translates to CASSQDWTRPDTQYF.

The chain has TRBV7-9 and TRBJ1-6, with D possibly matching TRBD1 (5 bases). The germline CDR1 and CDR2 sequences are SEHNR and FQNEAQ (reference sequence). This CDR3 has 15 amino acids. V lost 7 bases to trimming and J lost 6 bases, with 16 bases between them. CDR3 residues: CASTARGFGNSPLHF. The CDR3, as DNA: TGTGCCAGCACCGCGCGGGGGTTCGGTAATTCACCCCTCCACTTT.